The 23 T cell receptor beta chains reported below all come from one sample, sequenced in a study of metastatic and nonmetastatic thyroid tumors (dated by TCRdb to the early 2020s). Libraries were built with PCR. Sequencing instrument: Illumina HiSeq 4000. The raw public reads went through TCRdb reprocessing: fastp at Q25, MiXCR clone calling, in-frame beta chains kept. This sample holds roughly 55,000 clones; roughly 17% were observed only once. The ten largest clones add up to over 8.5% of the sample. No patient had received any treatment before thyroid surgery. Sample: blood. The receptors shown here come from a male donor with papillary thyroid cancer or a benign thyroid nodule (not recorded which). Some clones in this sample may be carry-over from other donors' samples.

This chain joins TRBV6-2 or TRBV6-3 and TRBJ1-6; TRBD1 is a possible D gene (6 bases). The CDR3 sequence is 18 residues long. Germline V gene lookup returns CDR1 MNHEY and CDR2 SVGEGT. V was cut by 2 bases and J by 8 bases, with 22 bases left in between. The CDR3: CASSYPSGHGSCDSPLHF. CDR3 in DNA: TGTGCCAGCAGTTACCCCTCGGGACATGGGAGTTGTGATTCACCCCTCCACTTT.

The chain combines TRBV10-2 with TRBJ2-1; D is possibly TRBD1 or TRBD2 (6 bases each). The ends were cut back, 6 bases at V and 7 bases at J, with 25 bases in the middle. CDR3 length: 17 amino acids. Germline V gene lookup returns CDR1 WSHSY and CDR2 SAAADI. In DNA, the CDR3 is TGCGCCAGCAGCGGGGGCCACGGGCTCGCTTCGGGAAATGAGCAGTTCTTC. It specifies CASSGGHGLASGNEQFF.

This clone was counted many times. This chain's CDR3 is CASSLDPPLYRVGEKLFF. For the CDR3, the DNA is TGTGCCAGCAGCTTAGATCCCCCCCTTTACAGGGTCGGTGAAAAACTGTTTTTT. V is TRBV7-8 and J is TRBJ1-4; D is perhaps TRBD1 (6 bases). The CDR3 runs 18 residues. Trimming pared 1 base from V and 7 bases from J, leaving 22 bases between. From germline, CDR1 is SGHVS and CDR2 FQNEAQ.

The chain links TRBV19 to TRBJ1-1, with D perhaps TRBD1 (5 bases). The ends were cut back, 9 bases at V and 12 bases at J, with 20 bases in the middle. CDR1 is LNHDA, CDR2 SQIVND, per germline (reference sequence). The CDR3 runs 12 residues. The CDR3 protein is CASYQGRRESFF. The CDR3 nucleotides read TGTGCCAGCTACCAGGGACGGAGAGAATCTTTCTTT. Drawing the rest from reference TRBV19 and TRBJ1-1, the complete variable domain is DGGITQSPKYLFRKEGQNVTLSCEQNLNHDAMYWYRQDPGQGLRLIYYSQIVNDFQKGDIAEGYSVSREKKESFPLTVTSAQKNPTAFYLCASYQGRRESFFGQGTRLTVV.

Many counts were recorded for this clone. The gene calls are TRBV11-2 and TRBJ2-1; weak D call: TRBD1 (7 bases). The CDR3 sequence is 15 residues long. Looked up from germline, CDR1 is SGHAT and CDR2 is FQNNGV. V lost 5 bases to trimming and J lost 9 bases, with 20 bases between them. CDR3 in DNA: TGTGCCAGCAGCCGGGGGACAGTCCTCTCCGTTGAGCAGTTCTTC. This gives the protein CASSRGTVLSVEQFF.

A word on this clone: The CDR3 does not end in the conserved phenylalanine or tryptophan, so this is likely a read error. The chain joins TRBV15 to TRBJ2-3, with D tentatively TRBD2 (7 bases). The CDR3 is made up of 15 amino acids. Germline V gene lookup returns CDR1 LNHNV and CDR2 YYDKDF (reference sequence). The CDR3: CATSREWGGTYTQYL. The CDR3 nucleotides read TGTGCCACCAGCAGAGAATGGGGGGGCACATATACGCAGTATCTT.

This clone was seen repeatedly, ten times or more. The rearrangement joins TRBV5-1 to TRBJ2-5; D possibly corresponds to TRBD2 (5 bases). Germline assignment: CDR1 SGHRS and CDR2 YFSETQ. Trimming removed 0 bases from V and 5 bases from J, with 8 bases in between. This CDR3 contains 13 residues. CDR3 protein: CASSLVGVETQYF. CDR3 nucleotides: TGCGCCAGCAGCTTGGTCGGGGTTGAGACCCAGTACTTC.

The rearrangement links TRBV5-4 to TRBJ1-2, with TRBD1 identical over 9 bases. The germline V gene encodes CDR1 SGHNT and CDR2 YYREEE (reference sequence). The CDR3 is 15 amino acids. J gave up 7 bases and V 5 bases, and 12 bases lay outside the gene matches. As DNA, the CDR3 is TGTGCCAGCAGAACCGGGACAGGGCCCTCCTTTGGCTACACCTTC. Translated, it gives CASRTGTGPSFGYTF. Supplemented by reference TRBV5-4 and TRBJ1-2, the full variable domain reads ETGVTQSPTHLIKTRGQQVTLRCSSQSGHNTVSWYQQALGQGPQFIFQYYREEENGRGNFPPRFSGLQFPNYSSELNVNALELDDSALYLCASRTGTGPSFGYTFGSGTRLTVV.

In this sample, this clone turned up a few times. This may stem from a read error, because a much larger clone lies one nucleotide away. The V gene is TRBV7-6, the J gene TRBJ1-5, with D possibly TRBD1 on 6 matching bases. V was cut by 4 bases and J by 0 bases, with 13 bases left in between. The CDR3 runs to 16 residues. Germline-derived CDR1 and CDR2 are SGHVS and FNYEAQ. CDR3 in amino acids: CASSSDWGPSNQPQHF. The CDR3 region has the DNA TGTGCCAGCAGCTCCGATTGGGGGCCTAGCAATCAGCCCCAGCATTTT.

This clone has at least ten counts. This chain uses TRBV4-3 with TRBJ1-4; no clear D gene. The CDR3 is 15 amino acids. The ends were cut back, 1 base at V and 2 bases at J, with 8 bases in the middle. Germline V gives CDR1 LGHNA, CDR2 YSLEER. CDR3 amino acids: CASSQGAVTNEKLFF. The CDR3 region has the DNA TGCGCCAGCAGCCAAGGCGCAGTTACTAATGAAAAACTGTTTTTT.

This clone has just a few counts. Since a much larger clone is just one base distant, this may be a read error. The chain links TRBV3-1 to TRBJ2-7; tentatively, D is TRBD1 or TRBD2 (5 bases each). Between the trimmed V and J ends, which lost 7 bases and 7 bases, there was a span of 14 bases. The CDR3 has 12 residues. Germline V CDR1 and CDR2: LGHDT, YNNKEL (reference sequence). CDR3 in amino acids: CASIQGVGEQYF. The DNA for the CDR3 is TGTGCCAGCATCCAGGGAGTTGGGGAGCAGTACTTC.

This clone was observed at least ten times. The V and J genes are TRBV5-1 and TRBJ2-1; 8 bases fit TRBD1. The CDR3 is 15 residues long. CDR1 is SGHRS and CDR2 is YFSETQ in the germline V gene. V lost 0 bases, J lost 6 bases, and 5 bases stayed unmatched. The CDR3 DNA is TGCGCCAGCAGCTTGGAGGGGACAGGACTCAATGAGCAGTTCTTC. Translation: CASSLEGTGLNEQFF.

This clone came up a few times. The chain combines TRBV6-1 with TRBJ2-7; possibly TRBD1 for D (6 bases). V lost 3 bases and J 6 bases, leaving 9 bases between the germline ends. From germline, CDR1 is MNHNS and CDR2 SASEGT. The CDR3 has 12 residues. CDR3 coding DNA: TGTGCCAGCAGTGATAAAGGGGGCGAGCAGTACTTC. Translating gives CASSDKGGEQYF.

This clone was observed at least ten times. The chain links TRBV20-1 to TRBJ2-3; TRBD2 matches 10 bases. The germline V gene encodes CDR1 DFQATT and CDR2 SNEGSKA (reference sequence). V lost 3 bases to trimming and J lost 2 bases; unmatched junction nucleotides: 11. The CDR3 covers 17 residues. Here the CDR3 reads CSARSLAGERPTDTQYF. CDR3 DNA sequence: TGCAGTGCTAGGTCGCTAGCGGGGGAGAGACCCACAGATACGCAGTATTTT.

This clone was seen ten or more times. The chain couples TRBV20-1 to TRBJ1-5, with unresolved D. CDR3 length equals 12 residues. Trimming took off 4 bases at V and 4 bases at J, with 8 bases between the two ends. Germline V gene data show CDR1 as DFQATT and CDR2 as SNEGSKA (reference sequence). CDR3 nucleotide sequence: TGCAGTGCTACACCAGCAAATCAGCCCCAGCATTTT. Protein: CSATPANQPQHF.

This clone was detected ten times or more. The rearrangement links TRBV25-1 to TRBJ2-7, with a tentative D call TRBD1 (5 bases). Germline CDR1 MGHDK, CDR2 SYGVNS. The CDR3 has 11 amino acids. CDR3 nucleotides: TGTGCCAGCAGTCCACGGCCACAAGGGGACGTC. Amino acids: CASSPRPQGDV.

This clone was picked up many times. The chain links TRBV12-3 or TRBV12-4 to TRBJ2-3; perhaps TRBD1 as D (6 bases). V was cut by 3 bases and J by 2 bases, with 9 bases left in between. The CDR3 covers 14 residues. The CDR3 is CASSLYRDTDTQYF. DNA for the CDR3: TGTGCCAGCAGTTTGTACAGGGACACAGATACGCAGTATTTT.

This clone was found many times. Other DNA sequences in the sample encode the same CDR3. This chain joins TRBV9 and TRBJ2-5; 7 bases line up with TRBD2. CDR1 is SGDLS and CDR2 is YYNGEE in the germline V gene. V trimming: 4 bases; J trimming: 1 base; junction bases outside the gene matches: 4. This CDR3 spans 14 amino acids. This chain's CDR3 is CASSPLASQETQYF. In DNA form, the CDR3 reads TGTGCCAGCAGCCCACTAGCGTCCCAAGAGACCCAGTACTTC. Using reference TRBV9 and TRBJ2-5 for the parts outside the CDR3, the full variable domain is DSGVTQTPKHLITATGQRVTLRCSPRSGDLSVYWYQQSLDQGLQFLIQYYNGEERAKGNILERFSAQQFPDLHSELNLSSLELGDSALYFCASSPLASQETQYFGPGTRLLVL.

This clone was detected many times. The V and J genes are TRBV5-5 and TRBJ1-5; 10 nucleotides match TRBD1. J lost 9 bases, V lost 4 bases, and 7 bases had no gene match. The germline CDR1 and CDR2 sequences are SGHKS and YYEKEE (reference sequence). The CDR3 is 14 amino acids. Here the CDR3 DNA reads TGTGCCAGCAGCATCGGGACAGGGGCGCGGCCCCAGCATTTT. It is translated as CASSIGTGARPQHF.

This clone was seen many times. V and J are TRBV11-2 and TRBJ2-5; D may be TRBD2 (6 bases). Trimming cost V 1 base and J 4 bases, with 10 bases left between them. Germline V gene data show CDR1 as SGHAT and CDR2 as FQNNGV. The CDR3 length is 14 residues. CDR3 sequence: CASSLVTGGETQYF. CDR3 nucleotide sequence: TGTGCCAGCAGCTTAGTAACCGGGGGAGAGACCCAGTACTTC.

Concerning this clone: A much larger clone sits a single nucleotide away, making a read error possible. This sample also contains other DNA sequences that code for the same CDR3. V and J are TRBV18 and TRBJ2-1, with 8 bases matching TRBD1. This CDR3 comprises 15 residues. V gave up 4 bases and J gave up 6 bases; unmatched junction bases: 8. Germline V CDR1 and CDR2: KGHSH, LQKENI. The CDR3 protein is CASSLQPGQGNEQFF. The DNA for the CDR3 is TGTGCCAGCTCACTCCAGCCTGGACAGGGCAATGAGCAGTTCTTC.

This clone was counted at least ten times. Other DNA sequences within the sample encode an identical CDR3. This sequence joins TRBV19 and TRBJ1-5; 8 nucleotides match TRBD1. Germline CDR1 LNHDA, CDR2 SQIVND (reference sequence). The CDR3 runs 14 residues. The J segment lost 0 bases and the V segment lost 10 bases, leaving 5 bases of the junction unmatched. CDR3 bases: TGTGCCACAAGACAGGGGAATAGCAATCAGCCCCAGCATTTT. It encodes CATRQGNSNQPQHF.

This clone was found many times. The chain carries TRBV12-3 or TRBV12-4 and TRBJ2-7; TRBD2 matches 12 bases. The CDR3 runs 16 residues. V dropped 3 bases and J dropped 5; count of bases not matched to a gene: 8. The CDR3 coding sequence is TGTGCCAGCAGTTTGAGCCTAGCGGGGGGGAGCCACGAGCAGTACTTC. This encodes CASSLSLAGGSHEQYF.